This T cell receptor beta chain was identified during a study of neurological immune-mediated disorders. Looked up from germline, CDR1 is LNHDA and CDR2 is SQIVND (reference sequence). The CDR3 totals 13 residues. With V trimmed by 10 bases and J by 7 bases, 12 bases remained unmatched. This clonotype occurred many times. Its cognate antigen is unknown. The cDNA came from 5'RACE, which used 10-nucleotide random UMIs. TCRdb reanalysed the 5' RACE reads using MiXCR and keeps one entry per CDR3 protein. The sample lists 85,000 to 100,000 distinct CDR3 sequences; roughly 3.5% were seen once. Overall study findings and caveats: The multiple sclerosis repertoire cluster was not associated with any clinical or MRI feature. The highest TCR clonal expansion occurred in HTLV-1-associated myelopathy; multiple sclerosis fell below healthy controls. Expanded clones shared no identical CDR3 amino acid sequences across subjects, which suggested private TCR-beta repertoires in all groups.

This clonotype was obtained from a young woman with multiple sclerosis. Sample: PBMCs. This chain links TRBV19 with TRBJ2-5; 7 bases line up with TRBD2. Here the CDR3 DNA reads TGTGCCATCTCCGGGGAGGGCCGTACGACCCAGTACTTC. Its protein product is CAISGEGRTTQYF. The full variable domain, completed using reference TRBV19 and TRBJ2-5, is DGGITQSPKYLFRKEGQNVTLSCEQNLNHDAMYWYRQDPGQGLRLIYYSQIVNDFQKGDIAEGYSVSREKKESFPLTVTSAQKNPTAFYLCAISGEGRTTQYFGPGTRLLVL.